Below are 4 T cell receptor beta chains sequenced from a single sample in a study of cytomegalovirus exposure and HLA in healthy donors. The PCR contained 60 Vbeta and 13 Jbeta primers. TCRdb's copy holds only in-frame clones and misses some; the assay was immunoSEQ multiplex PCR. The top ten hold approximately 6.3% of the sample, which has 150,000 to 190,000 clones, roughly 80% seen once. Sequencing input: PBMCs. The origin of the receptors is a woman aged 45-60 years in good health and CMV-seropositive.

This clone was recorded only once. This chain connects TRBV6-5 to TRBJ1-5; D remains ambiguous. This CDR3 has 14 residues. V shed 6 bases and J shed 6 bases, with 15 bases lying between them. Germline values: CDR1 MNHEY, CDR2 SVGAGI. This chain's CDR3 is CASSHDNSGQPQHF. Here the CDR3 DNA reads TGTGCCAGCAGCCACGACAATTCCGGTCAGCCCCAGCATTTT.

J is TRBJ2-3 and V is TRBV5-1; D unclear. The CDR3 spans 17 residues. Trimming shortened V by 0 bases and J by 4 bases, and 18 bases separated the two germline ends. Germline V lookup: CDR1 SGHRS, CDR2 YFSETQ. CDR3 protein: CASSLDIWSNTPDTQYF. The CDR3 coding sequence is TGCGCCAGCAGCTTGGATATTTGGTCAAACACCCCAGATACGCAGTATTTT.

The rearrangement uses TRBV5-5 and TRBJ1-3, with D possibly matching TRBD1 (5 bases). The V end was cut by 5 bases, the J end by 2 bases, with 14 bases between. The CDR3 has 15 amino acids. Germline V gene lookup returns CDR1 SGHKS and CDR2 YYEKEE (reference sequence). The CDR3 nucleotides read TGTGCCAGCAGTTTCGATCGGGGGGCTGGAAACACCATATATTTT. Its translation is CASSFDRGAGNTIYF.

This clone was observed a few times. The rearrangement joins TRBV6-6 to TRBJ1-2, with TRBD1 matching 8 bases. The CDR3 runs 14 residues. The V gene end was trimmed by 7 bases and the J gene end by 8 bases; junction bases not matched to a gene: 12. Germline V gives CDR1 MNHNY, CDR2 SVGAGI (reference sequence). CDR3 nucleotide sequence: TGTGCCAGCAACCTTAGACAGGGGTGGGAGGGCTACACCTTC. Translated, it gives CASNLRQGWEGYTF.